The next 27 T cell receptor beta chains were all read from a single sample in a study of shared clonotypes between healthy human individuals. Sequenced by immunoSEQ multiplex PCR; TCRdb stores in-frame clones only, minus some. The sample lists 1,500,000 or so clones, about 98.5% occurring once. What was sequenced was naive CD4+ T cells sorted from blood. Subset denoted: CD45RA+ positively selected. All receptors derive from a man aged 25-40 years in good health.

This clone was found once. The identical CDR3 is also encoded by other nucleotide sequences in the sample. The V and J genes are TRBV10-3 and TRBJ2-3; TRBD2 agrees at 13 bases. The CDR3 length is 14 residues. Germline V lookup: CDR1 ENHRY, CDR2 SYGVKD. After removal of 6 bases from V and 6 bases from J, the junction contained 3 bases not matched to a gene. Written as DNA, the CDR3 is TGTGCCATCAGCGGACTAGCGGGAGCGGATACGCAGTATTTT. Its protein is CAISGLAGADTQYF.

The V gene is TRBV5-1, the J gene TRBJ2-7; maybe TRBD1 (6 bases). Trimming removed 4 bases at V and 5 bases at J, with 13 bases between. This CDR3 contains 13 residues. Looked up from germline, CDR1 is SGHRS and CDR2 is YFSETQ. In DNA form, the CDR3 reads TGCGCCAGCAGCCGTAACAGGGTTGACGAGCAGTACTTC. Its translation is CASSRNRVDEQYF.

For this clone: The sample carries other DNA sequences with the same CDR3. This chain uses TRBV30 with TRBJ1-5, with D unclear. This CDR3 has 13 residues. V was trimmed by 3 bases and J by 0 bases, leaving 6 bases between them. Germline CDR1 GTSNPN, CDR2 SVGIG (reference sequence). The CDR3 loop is CAWSLDSNQPQHF. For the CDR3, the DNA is TGTGCCTGGAGCTTGGATAGCAATCAGCCCCAGCATTTT.

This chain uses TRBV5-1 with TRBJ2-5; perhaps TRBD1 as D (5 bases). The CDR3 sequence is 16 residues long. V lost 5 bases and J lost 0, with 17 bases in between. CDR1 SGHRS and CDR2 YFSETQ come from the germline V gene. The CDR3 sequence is CASSPVLGHNQETQYF. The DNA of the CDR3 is TGCGCCAGCAGTCCCGTTTTAGGACATAACCAAGAGACCCAGTACTTC.

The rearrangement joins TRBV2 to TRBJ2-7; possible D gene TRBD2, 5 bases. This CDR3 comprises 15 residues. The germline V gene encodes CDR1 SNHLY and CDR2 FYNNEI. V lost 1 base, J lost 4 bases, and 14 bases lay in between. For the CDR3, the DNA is TGTGCCAGCAGTGAAGTTCCGGTGGCGGGTTACGAGCAGTACTTC. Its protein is CASSEVPVAGYEQYF.

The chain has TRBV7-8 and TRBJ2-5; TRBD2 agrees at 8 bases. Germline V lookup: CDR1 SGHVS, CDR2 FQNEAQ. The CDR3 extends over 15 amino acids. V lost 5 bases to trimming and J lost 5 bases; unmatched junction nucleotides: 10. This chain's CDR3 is CASSPGGGFVETQYF. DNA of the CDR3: TGTGCCAGCAGCCCCGGGGGGGGCTTCGTGGAGACCCAGTACTTC.

Written as DNA, the CDR3 is TGTGCCAGCAGTGGATCAGGGGGTTATGTTGGCTACACCTTC. As protein: CASSGSGGYVGYTF. The chain carries TRBV6-1 and TRBJ1-2; TRBD1 agrees at 7 bases. This CDR3 has 14 residues. The V gene's germline CDR1 is MNHNS and CDR2 SASEGT. The trim removed 4 bases at V and 7 bases at J, leaving 9 bases unmatched.

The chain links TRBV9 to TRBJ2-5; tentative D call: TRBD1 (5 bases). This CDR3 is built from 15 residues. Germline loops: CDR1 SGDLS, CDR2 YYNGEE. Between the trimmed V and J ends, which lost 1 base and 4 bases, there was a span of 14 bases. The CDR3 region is CASSVTAQGTETQYF. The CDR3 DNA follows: TGTGCCAGCAGCGTAACAGCGCAGGGCACAGAGACCCAGTACTTC.

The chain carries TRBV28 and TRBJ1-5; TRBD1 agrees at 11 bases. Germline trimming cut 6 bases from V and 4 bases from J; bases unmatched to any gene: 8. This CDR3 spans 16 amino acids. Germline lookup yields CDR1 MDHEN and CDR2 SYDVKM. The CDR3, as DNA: TGTGCCAGCAGAGGACAGGGGGCGAGTGGAAATCAGCCCCAGCATTTT. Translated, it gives CASRGQGASGNQPQHF.

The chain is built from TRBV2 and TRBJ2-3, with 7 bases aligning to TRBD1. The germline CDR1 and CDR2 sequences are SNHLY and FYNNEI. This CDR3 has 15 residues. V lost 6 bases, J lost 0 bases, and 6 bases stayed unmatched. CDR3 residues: CASRDPGQSTDTQYF. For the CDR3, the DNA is TGTGCCAGCAGAGATCCGGGACAGAGCACAGATACGCAGTATTTT.

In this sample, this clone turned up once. The CDR3 is CASGSGYHEQFF. Written as DNA, the CDR3 is TGTGCTAGTGGAAGCGGGTACCATGAGCAGTTCTTC. The chain has TRBV12-5 and TRBJ2-1; tentatively, D is TRBD2 (6 bases). Germline assignment: CDR1 LGHNT and CDR2 FRNRAP. V was trimmed by 6 bases and J by 8 bases, leaving 11 bases between them. The CDR3 spans 12 residues.

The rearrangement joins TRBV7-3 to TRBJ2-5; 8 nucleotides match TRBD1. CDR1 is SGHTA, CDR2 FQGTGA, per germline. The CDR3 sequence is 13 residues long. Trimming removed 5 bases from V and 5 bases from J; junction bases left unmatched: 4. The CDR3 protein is CASSPGGSETQYF. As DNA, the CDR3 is TGTGCCAGCAGCCCAGGGGGCTCGGAGACCCAGTACTTC.

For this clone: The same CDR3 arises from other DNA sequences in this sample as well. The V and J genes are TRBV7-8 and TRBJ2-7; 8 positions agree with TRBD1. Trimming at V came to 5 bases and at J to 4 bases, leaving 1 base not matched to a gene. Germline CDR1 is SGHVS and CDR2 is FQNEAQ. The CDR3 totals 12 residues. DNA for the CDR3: TGTGCCAGCAGCAGGACAGGGTACGAGCAGTACTTC. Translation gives CASSRTGYEQYF.

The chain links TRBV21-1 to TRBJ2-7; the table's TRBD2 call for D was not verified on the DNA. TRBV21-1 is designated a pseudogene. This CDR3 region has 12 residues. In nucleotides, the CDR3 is TGTGCCAGCCGTTTCAAACGGGACGAGCAGTACTTC. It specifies CASRFKRDEQYF.

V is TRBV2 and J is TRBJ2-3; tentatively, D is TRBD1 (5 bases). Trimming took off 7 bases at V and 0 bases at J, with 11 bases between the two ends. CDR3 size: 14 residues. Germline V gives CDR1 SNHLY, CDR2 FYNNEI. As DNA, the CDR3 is TGTGCCAGCAAAGGGGCGGTAAGCACAGATACGCAGTATTTT. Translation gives CASKGAVSTDTQYF.

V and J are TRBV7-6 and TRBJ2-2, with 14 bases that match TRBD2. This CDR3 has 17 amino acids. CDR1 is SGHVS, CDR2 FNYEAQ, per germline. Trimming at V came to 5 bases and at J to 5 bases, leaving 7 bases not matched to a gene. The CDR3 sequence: CASSQGLAGGRTGELFF. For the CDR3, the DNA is TGTGCCAGCAGCCAAGGACTAGCGGGAGGTCGGACCGGGGAGCTGTTTTTT.

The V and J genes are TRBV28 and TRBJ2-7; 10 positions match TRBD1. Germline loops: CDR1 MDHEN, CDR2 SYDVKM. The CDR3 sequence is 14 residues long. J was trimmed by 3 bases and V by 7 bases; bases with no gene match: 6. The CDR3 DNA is TGTGCCAGCACCTCCGGGACAGGGGACTACGAGCAGTACTTC. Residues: CASTSGTGDYEQYF.

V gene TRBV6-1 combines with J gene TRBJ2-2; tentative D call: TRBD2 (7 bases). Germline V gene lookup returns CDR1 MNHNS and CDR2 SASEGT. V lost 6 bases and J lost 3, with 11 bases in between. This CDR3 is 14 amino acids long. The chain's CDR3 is CASRGAGDTGELFF. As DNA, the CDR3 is TGTGCCAGCAGGGGGGCGGGAGACACCGGGGAGCTGTTTTTT.

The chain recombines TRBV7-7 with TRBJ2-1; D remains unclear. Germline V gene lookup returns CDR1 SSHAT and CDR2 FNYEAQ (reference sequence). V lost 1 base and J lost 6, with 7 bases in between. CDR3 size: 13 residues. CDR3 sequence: CASSLGSRNEQFF. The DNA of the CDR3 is TGTGCCAGCAGCTTAGGTTCTCGCAATGAGCAGTTCTTC. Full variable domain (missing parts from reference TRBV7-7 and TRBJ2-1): GAGVSQSPRYKVTKRGQDVTLRCDPISSHATLYWYQQALGQGPEFLTYFNYEAQPDKSGLPSDRFSAERPEGSISTLTIQRTEQRDSAMYRCASSLGSRNEQFFGPGTRLTVL.

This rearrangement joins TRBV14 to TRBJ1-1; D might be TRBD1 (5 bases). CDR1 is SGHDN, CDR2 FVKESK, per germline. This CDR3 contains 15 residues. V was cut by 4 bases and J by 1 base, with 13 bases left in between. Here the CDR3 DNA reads TGTGCCAGCAGCCCCTACGGGGGACGGAACACTGAAGCTTTCTTT. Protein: CASSPYGGRNTEAFF.

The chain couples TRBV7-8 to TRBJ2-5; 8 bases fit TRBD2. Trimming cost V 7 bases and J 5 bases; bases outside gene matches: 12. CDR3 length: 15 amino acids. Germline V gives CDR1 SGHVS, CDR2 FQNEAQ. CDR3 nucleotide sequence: TGTGCCAGCACCCCCCGGGCGGGAGGTAGGGAGACCCAGTACTTC. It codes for CASTPRAGGRETQYF.

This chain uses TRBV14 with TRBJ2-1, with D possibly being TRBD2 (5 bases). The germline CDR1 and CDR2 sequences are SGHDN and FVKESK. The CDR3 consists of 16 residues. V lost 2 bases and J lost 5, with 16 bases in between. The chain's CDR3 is CASSQRLSSVNNEQFF. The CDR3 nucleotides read TGTGCCAGCAGCCAACGTTTGAGTAGCGTCAACAATGAGCAGTTCTTC.

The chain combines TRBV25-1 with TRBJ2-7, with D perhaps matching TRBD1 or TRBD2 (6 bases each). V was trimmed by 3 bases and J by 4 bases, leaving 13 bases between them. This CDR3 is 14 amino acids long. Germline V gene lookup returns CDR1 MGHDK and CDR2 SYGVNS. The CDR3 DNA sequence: TGTGCCAGCAGTGAGACGGGGGCGCAATACGAGCAGTACTTC. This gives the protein CASSETGAQYEQYF.

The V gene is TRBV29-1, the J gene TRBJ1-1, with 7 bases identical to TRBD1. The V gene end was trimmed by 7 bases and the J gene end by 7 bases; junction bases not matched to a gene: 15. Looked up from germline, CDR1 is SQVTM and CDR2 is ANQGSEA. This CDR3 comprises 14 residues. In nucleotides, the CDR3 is TGCAGCGCTTCGATAGGGGCGGGACAGCATGAAGCTTTCTTT. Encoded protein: CSASIGAGQHEAFF.

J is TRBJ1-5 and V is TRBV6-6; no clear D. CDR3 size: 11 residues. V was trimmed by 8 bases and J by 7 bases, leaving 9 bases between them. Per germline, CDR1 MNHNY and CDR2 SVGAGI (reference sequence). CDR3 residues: CASGRGQPQHF. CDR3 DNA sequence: TGTGCCAGCGGTAGAGGACAGCCCCAGCATTTT.

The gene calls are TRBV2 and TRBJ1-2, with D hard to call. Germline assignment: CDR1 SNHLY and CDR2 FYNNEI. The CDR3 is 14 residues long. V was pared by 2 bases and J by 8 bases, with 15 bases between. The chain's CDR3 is CASSETVPVGGYTF. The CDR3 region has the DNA TGTGCCAGCAGTGAAACGGTTCCGGTCGGAGGCTACACCTTC.

The CDR3 DNA sequence: TGTGCCAGCAGTTACTCGGCGGGACAGACGAACACTGAAGCTTTCTTT. This sequence encodes CASSYSAGQTNTEAFF. V usage is TRBV6-6 and J usage is TRBJ1-1; 7 bases agree with TRBD1. CDR1 and CDR2 from the germline V gene are MNHNY and SVGAGI (reference sequence). This CDR3 has 16 amino acids. The ends lost 0 bases at V and 1 base at J; junction bases unmatched: 5.